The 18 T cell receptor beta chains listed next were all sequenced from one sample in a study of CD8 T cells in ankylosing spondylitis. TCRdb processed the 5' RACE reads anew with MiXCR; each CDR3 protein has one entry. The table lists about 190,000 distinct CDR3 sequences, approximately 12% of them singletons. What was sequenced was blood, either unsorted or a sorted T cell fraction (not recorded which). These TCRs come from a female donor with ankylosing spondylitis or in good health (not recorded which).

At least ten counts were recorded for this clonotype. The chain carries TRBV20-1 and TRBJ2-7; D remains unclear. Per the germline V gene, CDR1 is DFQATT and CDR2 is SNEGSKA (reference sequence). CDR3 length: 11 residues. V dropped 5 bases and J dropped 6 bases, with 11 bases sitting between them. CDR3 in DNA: TGCAGTGCTGGGGATAAGAGCGAGCAGTACTTC. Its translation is CSAGDKSEQYF.

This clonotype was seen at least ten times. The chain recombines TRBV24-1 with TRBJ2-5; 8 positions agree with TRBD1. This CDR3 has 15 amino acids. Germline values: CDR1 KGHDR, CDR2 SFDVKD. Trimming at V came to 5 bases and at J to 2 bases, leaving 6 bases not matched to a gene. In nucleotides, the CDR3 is TGTGCCACCAGTGGAGGCAGGGGGCAACAAGAGACCCAGTACTTC. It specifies CATSGGRGQQETQYF.

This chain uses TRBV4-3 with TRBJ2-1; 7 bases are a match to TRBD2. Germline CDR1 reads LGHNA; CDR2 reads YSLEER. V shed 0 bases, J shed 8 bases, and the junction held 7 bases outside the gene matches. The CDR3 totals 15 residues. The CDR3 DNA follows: TGCGCCAGCAGCCAAGATCCTAGCGGCAGCGATGAGCAGTTCTTC. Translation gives CASSQDPSGSDEQFF.

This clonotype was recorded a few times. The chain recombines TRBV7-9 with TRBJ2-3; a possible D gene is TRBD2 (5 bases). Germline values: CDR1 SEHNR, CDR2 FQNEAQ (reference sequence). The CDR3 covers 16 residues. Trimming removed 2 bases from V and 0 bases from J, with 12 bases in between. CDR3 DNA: TGTGCCAGCAGCTTAATCCAGCGGACTAGCACAGATACGCAGTATTTT. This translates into CASSLIQRTSTDTQYF.

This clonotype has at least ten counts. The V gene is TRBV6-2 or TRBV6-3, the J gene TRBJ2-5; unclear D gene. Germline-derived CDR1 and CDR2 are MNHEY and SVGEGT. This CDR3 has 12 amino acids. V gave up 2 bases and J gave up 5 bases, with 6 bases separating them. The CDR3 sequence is CASSYVAETQYF. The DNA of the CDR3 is TGTGCCAGCAGTTACGTGGCGGAGACCCAGTACTTC.

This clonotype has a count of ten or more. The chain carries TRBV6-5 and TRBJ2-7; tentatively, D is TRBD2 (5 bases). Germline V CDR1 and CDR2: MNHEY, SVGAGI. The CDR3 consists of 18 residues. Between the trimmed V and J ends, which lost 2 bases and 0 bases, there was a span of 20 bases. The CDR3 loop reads CASSYTNPGWLASYEQYF. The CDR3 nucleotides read TGTGCCAGCAGTTACACAAACCCCGGTTGGCTAGCCTCCTACGAGCAGTACTTC.

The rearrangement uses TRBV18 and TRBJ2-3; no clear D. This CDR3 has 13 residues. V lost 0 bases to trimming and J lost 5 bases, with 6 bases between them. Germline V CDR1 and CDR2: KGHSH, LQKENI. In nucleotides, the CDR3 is TGTGCCAGCTCACCACCGGACGGAGATACGCAGTATTTT. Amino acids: CASSPPDGDTQYF. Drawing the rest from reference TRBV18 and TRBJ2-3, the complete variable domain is NAGVMQNPRHLVRRRGQEARLRCSPMKGHSHVYWYRQLPEEGLKFMVYLQKENIIDESGMPKERFSAEFPKEGPSILRIQQVVRGDSAAYFCASSPPDGDTQYFGPGTRLTVL.

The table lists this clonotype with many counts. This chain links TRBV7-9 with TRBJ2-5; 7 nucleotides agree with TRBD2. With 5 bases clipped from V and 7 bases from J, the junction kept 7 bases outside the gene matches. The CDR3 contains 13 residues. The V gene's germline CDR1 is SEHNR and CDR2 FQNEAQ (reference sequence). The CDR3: CASSAAGRGTQYF. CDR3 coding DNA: TGTGCCAGCAGCGCGGCAGGGAGGGGGACCCAGTACTTC.

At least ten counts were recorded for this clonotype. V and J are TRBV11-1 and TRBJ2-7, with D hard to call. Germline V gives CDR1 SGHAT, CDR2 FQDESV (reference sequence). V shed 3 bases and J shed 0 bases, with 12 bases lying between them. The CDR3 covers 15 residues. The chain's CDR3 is CASSFSIGGSYEQYF. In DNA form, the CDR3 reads TGTGCCAGCAGCTTTTCGATCGGCGGCTCCTACGAGCAGTACTTC. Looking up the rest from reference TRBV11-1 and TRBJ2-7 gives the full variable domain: EAEVAQSPRYKITEKSQAVAFWCDPISGHATLYWYRQILGQGPELLVQFQDESVVDDSQLPKDRFSAERLKGVDSTLKIQPAELGDSAMYLCASSFSIGGSYEQYFGPGTRLTVT.

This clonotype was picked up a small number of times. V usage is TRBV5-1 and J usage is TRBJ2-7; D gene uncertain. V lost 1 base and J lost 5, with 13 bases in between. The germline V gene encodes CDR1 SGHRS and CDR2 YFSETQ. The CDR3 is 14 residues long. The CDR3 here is CASSLPESSNEQYF. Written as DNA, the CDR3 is TGCGCCAGCAGCTTGCCGGAAAGCTCTAACGAGCAGTACTTC.

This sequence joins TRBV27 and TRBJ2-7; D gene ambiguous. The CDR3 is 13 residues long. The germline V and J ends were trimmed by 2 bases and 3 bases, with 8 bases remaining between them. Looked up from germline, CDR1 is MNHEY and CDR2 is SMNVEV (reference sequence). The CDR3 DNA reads TGTGCCAGCAGTTTAACGGCAAACTACGAGCAGTACTTC. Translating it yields CASSLTANYEQYF.

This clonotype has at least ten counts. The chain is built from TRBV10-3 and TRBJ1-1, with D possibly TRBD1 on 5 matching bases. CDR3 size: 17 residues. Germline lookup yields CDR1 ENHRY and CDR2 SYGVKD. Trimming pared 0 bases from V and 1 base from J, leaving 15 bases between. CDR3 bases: TGTGCCATCAGTGAGTCTCGTGGGGGGTACGCGAACACTGAAGCTTTCTTT. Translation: CAISESRGGYANTEAFF.

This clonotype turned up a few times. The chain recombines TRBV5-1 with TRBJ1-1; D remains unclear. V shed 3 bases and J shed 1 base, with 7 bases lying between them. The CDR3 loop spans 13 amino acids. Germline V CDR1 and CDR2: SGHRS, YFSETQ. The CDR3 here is CASSYRTNTEAFF. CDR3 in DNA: TGCGCCAGCAGCTACCGCACGAACACTGAAGCTTTCTTT.

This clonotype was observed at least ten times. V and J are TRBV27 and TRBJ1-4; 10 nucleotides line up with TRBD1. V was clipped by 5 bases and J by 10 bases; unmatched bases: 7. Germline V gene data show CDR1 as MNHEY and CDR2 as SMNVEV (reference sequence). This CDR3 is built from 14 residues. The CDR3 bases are TGTGCCAGCAGTCCGGGACAGGGGCTAGGAAAACTGTTTTTT. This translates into CASSPGQGLGKLFF.

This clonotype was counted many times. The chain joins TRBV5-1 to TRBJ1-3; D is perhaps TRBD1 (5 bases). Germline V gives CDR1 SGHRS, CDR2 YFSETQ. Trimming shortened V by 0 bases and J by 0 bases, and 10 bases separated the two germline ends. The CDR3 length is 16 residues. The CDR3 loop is CASSLGGTDSGNTIYF. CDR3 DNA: TGCGCCAGCAGCTTGGGAGGGACCGACTCTGGAAACACCATATATTTT.

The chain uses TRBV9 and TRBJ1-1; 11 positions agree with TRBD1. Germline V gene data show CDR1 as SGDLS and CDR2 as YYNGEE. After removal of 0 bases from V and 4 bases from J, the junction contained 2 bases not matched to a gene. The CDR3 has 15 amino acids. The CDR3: CASSVGDRGTTEAFF. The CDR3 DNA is TGTGCCAGCAGCGTAGGGGACAGGGGGACCACTGAAGCTTTCTTT.

The CDR3 loop reads CASGSGGAGGDNEQFF. The CDR3 bases are TGTGCCAGCGGCTCCGGAGGAGCGGGAGGCGACAATGAGCAGTTCTTC. The V call is TRBV28, the J call TRBJ2-1, with TRBD2 identical over 9 bases. This CDR3 region has 16 residues. CDR1 and CDR2 (germline): MDHEN, SYDVKM. V was clipped by 8 bases and J by 5 bases; unmatched bases: 13.

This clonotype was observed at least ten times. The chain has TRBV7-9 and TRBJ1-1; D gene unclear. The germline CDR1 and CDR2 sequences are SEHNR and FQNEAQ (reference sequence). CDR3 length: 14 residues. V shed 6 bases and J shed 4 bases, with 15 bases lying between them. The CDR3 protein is CASSPPGRFTEAFF. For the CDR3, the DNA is TGTGCCAGCAGTCCCCCGGGCCGCTTCACTGAAGCTTTCTTT.